These T cell receptor beta chains were read from a single sample in a study of CD8+CD57+ T cells in acquired aplastic anemia. MiXCR, applied by TCRdb to the reads, yields one record per CDR3 protein. The sample carries roughly 280,000 distinct CDR3 sequences, 45% to 65% recorded once. The sequenced sample was sorted CD4+, CD8+, or CD8+CD57+ T cells (not recorded which) from PBMCs. Receptors originate from a human donor with aplastic anemia. Each CDR3 is given with its conserved first and last residue. D genes are given only for firm matches. Not all rows give a size; the values are once, few, many and, for expanded clones, a class.

size: .
V: TRBV12-3/TRBV12-4
J: TRBJ1-1
D: .
CDR3: CASSFGTQGAFF
DNA: TGTGCCAGCAGTTTTGGGACTCAAGGAGCTTTCTTT

size: .
V: TRBV18
J: TRBJ2-2
D: TRBD1
CDR3: CASSPPTGGTGELFF
DNA: TGTGCCAGCTCACCACCGACAGGGGGCACCGGGGAGCTGTTTTTT

size: many
V: TRBV9
J: TRBJ2-4
D: TRBD1
CDR3: CASSVAPRQGDIQYF
DNA: TGTGCCAGCAGCGTAGCTCCGAGACAGGGGGACATTCAGTACTTC

size: many
V: TRBV6-6
J: TRBJ2-1
D: TRBD1
CDR3: CASSLPGQGQNEQFF
DNA: TGTGCCAGCAGTTTGCCGGGACAGGGCCAAAATGAGCAGTTCTTC

size: .
V: TRBV9
J: TRBJ2-1
D: TRBD2
CDR3: CASSAQRGFNEQFF
DNA: TGTGCCAGCAGTGCCCAGCGGGGGTTCAATGAGCAGTTCTTC

size: .
V: TRBV7-9
J: TRBJ2-2
D: .
CDR3: CASSSTSRDSTGELFF
DNA: TGTGCCAGCAGCTCAACGTCCCGGGACTCCACCGGGGAGCTGTTTTTT

size: .
V: TRBV19
J: TRBJ1-1
D: .
CDR3: CASNTRGEAFF
DNA: TGTGCCAGTAACACTAGGGGGGAAGCTTTCTTT

size: few
V: TRBV7-3
J: TRBJ2-5
D: .
CDR3: CASSNTWTDGETQYF
DNA: TGTGCCAGCAGCAACACATGGACTGACGGGGAGACCCAGTACTTC

size: .
V: TRBV3-1
J: TRBJ2-3
D: .
CDR3: CASSQEGGADTQYF
DNA: TGTGCCAGCAGCCAAGAAGGCGGGGCAGATACGCAGTATTTT

size: .
V: TRBV5-1
J: TRBJ1-6
D: TRBD1
CDR3: CASSYGTANSPLHF
DNA: TGCGCCAGCAGCTACGGGACAGCTAATTCACCCCTCCACTTT

size: .
V: TRBV2
J: TRBJ2-3
D: .
CDR3: CASSADSSTQYF
DNA: TGTGCCAGCAGTGCGGATTCGAGTACGCAGTATTTT

size: many
V: TRBV5-8
J: TRBJ1-2
D: TRBD1
CDR3: CASSLERGHGYTF
DNA: TGTGCCAGCAGCTTGGAAAGGGGGCATGGCTACACCTTC

size: .
V: TRBV27
J: TRBJ1-4
D: TRBD1
CDR3: CASSTSGTAIGKLFF
DNA: TGTGCCAGCAGTACCTCCGGGACAGCTATTGGAAAACTGTTTTTT

size: many
V: TRBV5-1
J: TRBJ2-3
D: TRBD1
CDR3: CASSLRDRETDTQYF
DNA: TGCGCCAGCAGCTTACGGGACAGGGAAACAGATACGCAGTATTTT

size: .
V: TRBV19
J: TRBJ1-1
D: .
CDR3: CASSSRREGKNTEAFF
DNA: TGTGCCAGTAGTAGCCGCCGTGAAGGGAAAAACACTGAAGCTTTCTTT

size: few
V: TRBV24-1
J: TRBJ2-2
D: .
CDR3: CATSDSPIRRTGELFF
DNA: TGTGCCACCAGTGATTCCCCTATTAGGCGCACCGGGGAGCTGTTTTTT

size: many
V: TRBV5-8
J: TRBJ1-3
D: .
CDR3: CASSLARGSTSSGNTIYF
DNA: TGTGCCAGCAGCTTGGCCAGGGGCAGCACTAGCTCTGGAAACACCATATATTTT

size: .
V: TRBV10-2
J: TRBJ2-2
D: .
CDR3: CASSVEGWGVTTGELFF
DNA: TGCGCCAGCAGTGTAGAGGGATGGGGGGTAACCACCGGGGAGCTGTTTTTT

size: many
V: TRBV18
J: TRBJ2-7
D: TRBD1
CDR3: CASSFGTGGPYEQYF
DNA: TGTGCCAGCTCCTTCGGGACAGGGGGCCCCTACGAGCAGTACTTC

size: .
V: TRBV9
J: TRBJ2-3
D: .
CDR3: CASSVALAVTDTQYF
DNA: TGTGCCAGCAGCGTGGCCTTAGCGGTCACAGATACGCAGTATTTT

size: once
V: TRBV20-1
J: TRBJ1-1
D: .
CDR3: CSARDPRSGNTEAFF
DNA: TGCAGTGCTAGAGACCCCCGAAGCGGAAACACTGAAGCTTTCTTT

size: many
V: TRBV11-2
J: TRBJ2-7
D: .
CDR3: CASGRAYEQYF
DNA: TGTGCCAGTGGGCGGGCCTACGAGCAGTACTTC

size: .
V: TRBV5-4
J: TRBJ2-3
D: TRBD1
CDR3: CACSSLQGARPETQYF
DNA: TGTGCCTGCAGCTCGCTACAGGGGGCGAGGCCAGAGACCCAGTACTTT

size: .
V: TRBV4-3
J: TRBJ2-6
D: TRBD1
CDR3: CASSQGGQSSGANVLTF
DNA: TGCGCCAGCAGCCAAGGGGGACAGAGCTCTGGGGCCAACGTCCTGACTTTC

size: few
V: TRBV15
J: TRBJ2-5
D: .
CDR3: CATSIPNWGETQYF
DNA: TGTGCCACCAGCATACCTAATTGGGGAGAGACCCAGTACTTC

size: once
V: TRBV7-9
J: TRBJ1-1
D: .
CDR3: CASSFRQTMNTEAFF
DNA: TGTGCCAGCAGTTTTCGACAGACCATGAACACTGAAGCTTTCTTT

size: .
V: TRBV5-1
J: TRBJ2-2
D: .
CDR3: CASSLLTNTGELFF
DNA: TGCGCCAGCAGCTTGTTAACGAACACCGGGGAGCTGTTTTTT

size: .
V: TRBV5-1
J: TRBJ2-5
D: .
CDR3: CASSLRGGGFETQYF
DNA: TGCGCCAGCAGCTTGAGGGGCGGAGGTTTTGAGACCCAGTACTTC

size: .
V: TRBV7-9
J: TRBJ2-5
D: .
CDR3: CASSQSGIDVAQYF
DNA: TGTGCCAGCAGCCAGAGTGGGATAGACGTGGCCCAGTACTTC

size: .
V: TRBV2
J: TRBJ2-2
D: TRBD2
CDR3: CASSVRGGVTGELFF
DNA: TGTGCCAGCAGTGTAAGGGGAGGGGTAACCGGGGAGCTGTTTTTT

size: .
V: TRBV11-1
J: TRBJ1-1
D: .
CDR3: CASSLNEAFF
DNA: TGTGCCAGCAGCTTAAATGAAGCTTTCTTT

size: .
V: TRBV6-5
J: TRBJ1-6
D: .
CDR3: CASMRQGKSPLHF
DNA: TGTGCCAGCATGCGGCAGGGGAAGTCACCCCTCCACTTT

size: few
V: TRBV9
J: TRBJ1-2
D: .
CDR3: CASSPGAADGYTF
DNA: TGTGCCAGCAGCCCCGGGGCAGCTGATGGCTACACCTTC